These 28 T cell receptor beta chains were sequenced from one sample in a study of shared clonotypes between healthy human individuals. TCRdb keeps only in-frame clones here, not all; method: immunoSEQ multiplex PCR. The table shows about 380,000 clones, with 96% occurring only once. Sequencing used memory CD8+ T cells sorted from blood. As for subset: CD45RO+ cells pooled with CCR7-negative TemRA cells. The receptors were sampled from a man aged 25 to 40 in good health.

The CDR3: CATSRRRQLNTGELFF. In nucleotides, the CDR3 is TGTGCCACCAGCAGACGTCGGCAGTTGAACACCGGGGAGCTGTTTTTT. The J gene is TRBJ2-2, the V gene TRBV15; no reliable D call. Trimming removed 2 bases at V and 1 base at J, with 11 bases between. The CDR3 extends over 16 amino acids. Germline CDR1 is LNHNV and CDR2 is YYDKDF (reference sequence).

This clone was picked up one time. CDR3 sequence: CASSYGGDEQFF. The CDR3 DNA sequence: TGTGCCAGCAGTTACGGTGGGGATGAGCAGTTCTTC. The chain carries TRBV6-6 and TRBJ2-1; D call uncertain. This CDR3 comprises 12 residues. The V gene lost 2 bases and the J gene lost 8 bases, with 7 bases spanning the gap. The V gene's germline CDR1 is MNHNY and CDR2 SVGAGI (reference sequence).

CDR3 sequence: CATAITANQPQHF. In nucleotides, the CDR3 is TGTGCCACCGCGATTACAGCCAATCAGCCCCAGCATTTT. This chain links TRBV6-1 with TRBJ1-5, with D unresolved. Per germline, CDR1 MNHNS and CDR2 SASEGT. Trimming removed 10 bases at V and 3 bases at J, with 13 bases between. This CDR3 contains 13 residues.

The V call is TRBV10-2, the J call TRBJ2-7, with D unclear. Looked up from germline, CDR1 is WSHSY and CDR2 is SAAADI. V lost 2 bases to trimming and J lost 0 bases, with 8 bases between them. This CDR3 region has 14 residues. This chain's CDR3 is CASSEARSSYEQYF. In DNA, the CDR3 is TGCGCCAGCAGTGAGGCTCGGAGCTCCTACGAGCAGTACTTC.

The chain has TRBV5-1 and TRBJ2-7; unclear D gene. Deletions cut 2 bases from V and 1 base from J, with 7 bases between. The CDR3 sequence is 13 residues long. Germline V gene lookup returns CDR1 SGHRS and CDR2 YFSETQ. CDR3 sequence: CASSLRASYEQYF. CDR3 DNA: TGCGCCAGCAGCTTAAGGGCTTCCTACGAGCAGTACTTC.

V is TRBV29-1 and J is TRBJ2-2, with D unclear. This CDR3 spans 12 amino acids. Germline-derived CDR1 and CDR2 are SQVTM and ANQGSEA. V lost 3 bases and J 1 base, leaving 3 bases between the germline ends. CDR3 nucleotides: TGCAGCGTTGACAGGAACACCGGGGAGCTGTTTTTT. This codes for CSVDRNTGELFF.

This chain links TRBV7-9 with TRBJ2-3; 11 nucleotides line up with TRBD2. The V gene's germline CDR1 is SEHNR and CDR2 FQNEAQ (reference sequence). J lost 2 bases, V lost 4 bases, and 14 bases had no gene match. CDR3 length: 19 residues. Here the CDR3 DNA reads TGTGCCAGCAGCTCTAGACGTCTAGCGGGAGGTCCCGTCACAGATACGCAGTATTTT. Translated, it gives CASSSRRLAGGPVTDTQYF.

The chain joins TRBV7-3 to TRBJ2-1; 14 bases fit TRBD2. Germline CDR1 is SGHTA and CDR2 is FQGTGA. CDR3 length: 16 residues. J lost 8 bases, V lost 2 bases, and 5 bases had no gene match. CDR3: CASSLGTSGSGYEQFF. The CDR3 nucleotides read TGTGCCAGCAGCTTAGGGACTAGCGGGAGCGGGTATGAGCAGTTCTTC.

The V and J genes are TRBV5-1 and TRBJ1-2, with 10 bases lining up with TRBD1. The trim removed 0 bases at V and 4 bases at J, leaving 0 bases unmatched. CDR3 length equals 14 residues. Per germline, CDR1 SGHRS and CDR2 YFSETQ. In DNA form, the CDR3 reads TGCGCCAGCAGCTTGGGGACAGGGGGCTATGGCTACACCTTC. As protein: CASSLGTGGYGYTF.

V gene TRBV29-1 combines with J gene TRBJ2-3; 13 nucleotides line up with TRBD2. CDR3 length: 21 residues. J lost 0 bases, V lost 6 bases, and 21 bases had no gene match. Looked up from germline, CDR1 is SQVTM and CDR2 is ANQGSEA. The CDR3 region is CSVQNQDRGLAGRTSTDTQYF. CDR3 nucleotide sequence: TGCAGCGTCCAAAACCAAGACAGGGGACTAGCGGGGAGAACTAGCACAGATACGCAGTATTTT.

The chain is built from TRBV5-1 and TRBJ2-5, with D perhaps TRBD2 (5 bases). The CDR3 sequence is 12 residues long. The V end was cut by 7 bases, the J end by 4 bases, with 11 bases between. CDR1 SGHRS and CDR2 YFSETQ come from the germline V gene. CDR3 in DNA: TGCGCCAGCTCCGGGGTAAGAGAGACCCAGTACTTC. It specifies CASSGVRETQYF.

This clone was picked up one time. Other DNA sequences of this sample code for an identical CDR3. The chain uses TRBV5-1 and TRBJ2-1; 7 bases are shared with TRBD2. There are 15 residues in the CDR3. The germline V gene encodes CDR1 SGHRS and CDR2 YFSETQ. The ends lost 0 bases at V and 2 bases at J; junction bases unmatched: 2. The CDR3 spells CASSLAGGAYNEQFF. Written as DNA, the CDR3 is TGCGCCAGCAGCTTGGCGGGAGGAGCCTACAATGAGCAGTTCTTC.

This chain uses TRBV6-5 with TRBJ1-6, with 8 bases identical to TRBD1. The CDR3 is 15 residues long. V shed 7 bases and J 3 bases; nucleotides not matched to a gene: 5. Germline V gives CDR1 MNHEY, CDR2 SVGAGI. In DNA, the CDR3 is TGTGCCAGCAAAACAGGGGGTATCTATAATTCACCCCTCCACTTT. It yields the protein CASKTGGIYNSPLHF.

This sequence joins TRBV11-1 and TRBJ2-1, with D perhaps given as TRBD1 or TRBD2 (5 bases each). Trimming pared 6 bases from V and 8 bases from J, leaving 11 bases between. The germline CDR1 and CDR2 sequences are SGHAT and FQDESV (reference sequence). This CDR3 has 12 amino acids. This CDR3 is CASRPGTDEQFF. As DNA, the CDR3 is TGTGCCAGCAGACCCGGGACCGATGAGCAGTTCTTC.

The chain combines TRBV30 with TRBJ1-2; D ambiguous. The germline V gene encodes CDR1 GTSNPN and CDR2 SVGIG (reference sequence). V dropped 3 bases and J dropped 6 bases, with 8 bases sitting between them. This CDR3 is 11 amino acids long. The CDR3 DNA sequence: TGTGCCTGGAGATTGCCCCATGGCTACACCTTC. It translates to CAWRLPHGYTF.

The chain is built from TRBV5-6 and TRBJ2-7; the D is unclear. The CDR3 extends over 13 amino acids. The germline V and J ends were trimmed by 1 base and 3 bases, with 8 bases remaining between them. From germline, CDR1 is SGHDT and CDR2 YYEEEE. The CDR3 loop reads CASSLRRYYEQYF. Written as DNA, the CDR3 is TGTGCCAGCAGCTTGCGCAGGTACTACGAGCAGTACTTC.

J is TRBJ2-3 and V is TRBV10-3, with 12 nucleotides matching TRBD2. This CDR3 has 14 residues. The V and J ends lost 6 bases and 4 bases, in that order; junction bases with no gene match: 2. The germline V gene has CDR1 ENHRY and CDR2 SYGVKD. In nucleotides, the CDR3 is TGTGCCATCAGGAGGACTAGCGGGGCAGATACGCAGTATTTT. This codes for CAIRRTSGADTQYF.

This sequence joins TRBV19 and TRBJ1-5, with TRBD1 matching 7 bases. Trimming cost V 6 bases and J 1 base; bases outside gene matches: 12. The CDR3 covers 17 residues. Germline CDR1 reads LNHDA; CDR2 reads SQIVND (reference sequence). CDR3 coding DNA: TGTGCCAGTAGCCTCCTCCGGGACAGCTTGAGCAATCAGCCCCAGCATTTT. Amino acid sequence: CASSLLRDSLSNQPQHF.

The J gene is TRBJ2-7, the V gene TRBV27; 7 bases align to TRBD1. The germline CDR1 and CDR2 sequences are MNHEY and SMNVEV (reference sequence). V lost 1 base, J lost 5 bases, and 11 bases stayed unmatched. The CDR3 spans 16 residues. The CDR3 here is CASSLLLRQGFDEQYF. The CDR3 nucleotides read TGTGCCAGCAGTTTATTATTGAGACAGGGTTTTGACGAGCAGTACTTC.

V gene TRBV19 combines with J gene TRBJ2-3, with 8 bases matching TRBD2. CDR1 and CDR2 (germline): LNHDA, SQIVND (reference sequence). After removal of 5 bases from V and 3 bases from J, the junction contained 10 bases not matched to a gene. The CDR3 extends over 16 amino acids. This CDR3 reads CASSFLSGRGTDTQYF. CDR3 DNA sequence: TGTGCCAGTAGTTTCCTAAGCGGGAGAGGGACAGATACGCAGTATTTT.

This chain links TRBV28 with TRBJ2-5; TRBD2 aligns across 14 bases. V trimming: 3 bases; J trimming: 5 bases; junction bases outside the gene matches: 8. CDR3 size: 17 residues. Germline-derived CDR1 and CDR2 are MDHEN and SYDVKM. The CDR3 sequence is CASSLSGTSGRRETQYF. CDR3 sequence (DNA): TGTGCCAGCAGTTTGTCCGGGACTAGCGGGAGACGGGAGACCCAGTACTTC.

The chain carries TRBV6-1 and TRBJ2-7, with 9 bases identical to TRBD2. V lost 3 bases, J lost 2 bases, and 2 bases stayed unmatched. CDR1 and CDR2 (germline): MNHNS, SASEGT. CDR3 length: 14 residues. The CDR3 protein is CASSEAGGPYEQYF. The DNA for the CDR3 is TGTGCCAGCAGTGAGGCGGGAGGGCCCTACGAGCAGTACTTC.

This rearrangement joins TRBV6-5 to TRBJ2-7; possible D gene TRBD1, 5 bases. CDR3 size: 13 residues. Germline CDR1 reads MNHEY; CDR2 reads SVGAGI. Trimming took 6 bases from V and 4 from J, leaving 13 bases between them. The CDR3 bases are TGTGCCAGCAGCTTCGACAGAGAGTACGAGCAGTACTTC. Protein sequence: CASSFDREYEQYF.

The chain uses TRBV9 and TRBJ2-1; no clear D. Germline V lookup: CDR1 SGDLS, CDR2 YYNGEE. V dropped 1 base and J dropped 4 bases, with 6 bases sitting between them. The CDR3 has 13 amino acids. In DNA form, the CDR3 reads TGTGCCAGCAGCGTAACCGATTACAATGAGCAGTTCTTC. Encoded protein: CASSVTDYNEQFF.

V and J are TRBV27 and TRBJ1-6; 7 bases map to TRBD1. J was trimmed by 10 bases and V by 2 bases; bases with no gene match: 8. Germline V gives CDR1 MNHEY, CDR2 SMNVEV (reference sequence). The CDR3 covers 15 residues. Here the CDR3 reads CASSLEGGQHSPLHF. The CDR3 nucleotides read TGTGCCAGCAGTTTAGAGGGGGGACAGCACTCACCCCTCCACTTT.

In its sample, this clone was seen once. This chain connects TRBV9 to TRBJ2-1, with 10 bases identical to TRBD2. This CDR3 is built from 15 residues. With 4 bases clipped from V and 7 bases from J, the junction kept 8 bases outside the gene matches. Germline V gives CDR1 SGDLS, CDR2 YYNGEE. This chain's CDR3 is CASSYSAGGPNEQFF. In DNA, the CDR3 is TGTGCCAGCAGCTACTCAGCGGGAGGGCCGAATGAGCAGTTCTTC. Full variable domain (outside the CDR3, taken from reference TRBV9 and TRBJ2-1): DSGVTQTPKHLITATGQRVTLRCSPRSGDLSVYWYQQSLDQGLQFLIQYYNGEERAKGNILERFSAQQFPDLHSELNLSSLELGDSALYFCASSYSAGGPNEQFFGPGTRLTVL.

Concerning this clone itself: The same CDR3 arises from other DNA sequences in this sample as well. V and J are TRBV2 and TRBJ1-1, with TRBD1 as a possible D gene (5 bases). Trimming took off 4 bases at V and 2 bases at J, with 8 bases between the two ends. This CDR3 is 13 amino acids long. CDR1 and CDR2 from the germline V gene are SNHLY and FYNNEI. CDR3 nucleotide sequence: TGTGCCAGCAGTGTCCAGGGTAACACTGAAGCTTTCTTT. Translated, it gives CASSVQGNTEAFF.

The chain employs TRBV11-2 and TRBJ2-7, with 12 bases fitting TRBD2. CDR3 length equals 15 residues. Germline V CDR1 and CDR2: SGHAT, FQNNGV. V dropped 1 base and J dropped 9; count of bases not matched to a gene: 7. CDR3 sequence (DNA): TGTGCCAGCAGCTTAGGATCTAGCGGGAGGGCCTGGCAGTACTTC. This translates into CASSLGSSGRAWQYF.